The rows below give T cell receptor beta chains drawn from one sample of a study of T cells in Graves' hyperthyroidism and ophthalmopathy. MiXCR, applied by TCRdb to the multiplex PCR reads, yields one record per CDR3 protein. The sample lists 600,000 or so distinct CDR3 sequences; 16% were seen once. The material sequenced was blood. These receptors came from a woman between 25 and 40 years old with Graves' hyperthyroidism. CDR3s include the opening cysteine and the closing phenylalanine or tryptophan. A D gene is named only where the DNA matches it firmly. Some rows mark clone size as missing; the rest say once, few, many or name a class of expanded clone.

J gene: TRBJ2-7
D gene: TRBD1
CDR3 length: 16
clone size: NA
V gene: TRBV4-1
CDR3 protein: CASSQESGTGVYEQYF
CDR3 DNA: TGCGCCAGCAGCCAAGAGTCCGGGACAGGTGTCTACGAGCAGTACTTC

J gene: TRBJ2-7
D gene: NA
CDR3 length: 15
clone size: NA
V gene: TRBV11-2
CDR3 protein: CASSQTSRRAYEQYF
CDR3 DNA: TGTGCCAGCAGCCAAACGTCCCGAAGGGCCTACGAGCAGTACTTC

J gene: TRBJ2-7
D gene: TRBD2
CDR3 length: 16
clone size: many
V gene: TRBV7-9
CDR3 protein: CASSSLTSGSPYEQYF
CDR3 DNA: TGTGCCAGCAGCTCCTTGACTAGCGGGAGTCCCTACGAGCAGTACTTC

J gene: TRBJ2-3
D gene: NA
CDR3 length: 14
clone size: many
V gene: TRBV27
CDR3 protein: CASGRGEYTDTQYF
CDR3 DNA: TGTGCCAGCGGGAGAGGGGAGTACACAGATACGCAGTATTTT

J gene: TRBJ2-5
D gene: NA
CDR3 length: 13
clone size: NA
V gene: TRBV6-1
CDR3 protein: CASSTELKETQYF
CDR3 DNA: TGTGCCAGCAGTACCGAACTCAAGGAGACCCAGTACTTC

J gene: TRBJ2-2
D gene: NA
CDR3 length: 14
clone size: many
V gene: TRBV3-1
CDR3 protein: CASSPPYSTGELFF
CDR3 DNA: TGTGCCAGCAGCCCCCCATACTCCACCGGGGAGCTGTTTTTT

J gene: TRBJ2-1
D gene: TRBD1
CDR3 length: 14
clone size: few
V gene: TRBV19
CDR3 protein: CASSFLGQDNEQFF
CDR3 DNA: TGTGCCAGTTCGTTTCTCGGACAGGACAATGAGCAGTTCTTC

J gene: TRBJ2-3
D gene: TRBD2
CDR3 length: 18
clone size: NA
V gene: TRBV5-1
CDR3 protein: CASSPARWTSGRADTQYF
CDR3 DNA: TGCGCCAGCAGCCCAGCCCGCTGGACTAGCGGGAGGGCAGATACGCAGTATTTT

J gene: TRBJ2-1
D gene: TRBD2
CDR3 length: 13
clone size: NA
V gene: TRBV19
CDR3 protein: CASWGGRAEEQFF
CDR3 DNA: TGTGCCAGTTGGGGCGGGAGGGCCGAAGAGCAGTTCTTC

J gene: TRBJ2-3
D gene: TRBD2
CDR3 length: 18
clone size: many
V gene: TRBV14
CDR3 protein: CASSPTLGAGGLEDTQYF
CDR3 DNA: TGTGCCAGCAGCCCCACCCTGGGGGCGGGAGGCTTGGAGGATACGCAGTATTTT

J gene: TRBJ2-1
D gene: TRBD2
CDR3 length: 15
clone size: many
V gene: TRBV7-9
CDR3 protein: CASSAGTSGSDEQFF
CDR3 DNA: TGTGCCAGCAGCGCCGGGACTAGCGGGAGTGATGAGCAGTTCTTC

J gene: TRBJ1-1
D gene: NA
CDR3 length: 13
clone size: NA
V gene: TRBV29-1
CDR3 protein: CSIQGGGITEAFF
CDR3 DNA: TGCAGCATCCAAGGGGGAGGGATCACTGAAGCTTTCTTT

J gene: TRBJ2-5
D gene: NA
CDR3 length: 14
clone size: many
V gene: TRBV28
CDR3 protein: CASNSGILQETQYF
CDR3 DNA: TGTGCCAGCAATTCGGGCATATTGCAAGAGACCCAGTACTTC

J gene: TRBJ2-7
D gene: TRBD2
CDR3 length: 16
clone size: once
V gene: TRBV2
CDR3 protein: CASSEGRLAGAGEQYF
CDR3 DNA: TGTGCCAGCAGTGAAGGCCGACTAGCGGGAGCGGGGGAGCAGTACTTC

J gene: TRBJ2-1
D gene: NA
CDR3 length: 17
clone size: many
V gene: TRBV7-8
CDR3 protein: CASSLATSGYSYNEQFF
CDR3 DNA: TGTGCCAGCAGCTTAGCGACAAGCGGGTACTCCTACAATGAGCAGTTCTTC

J gene: TRBJ2-3
D gene: NA
CDR3 length: 16
clone size: few
V gene: TRBV19
CDR3 protein: CASSLLGTPSTDTQYF
CDR3 DNA: TGTGCCAGTAGTCTATTGGGGACACCTAGCACAGATACGCAGTATTTT

J gene: TRBJ2-1
D gene: NA
CDR3 length: 10
clone size: many
V gene: TRBV2
CDR3 protein: CASSVDKQFF
CDR3 DNA: TGTGCCAGCAGTGTTGATAAGCAGTTCTTC

J gene: TRBJ2-3
D gene: TRBD2
CDR3 length: 16
clone size: few
V gene: TRBV5-1
CDR3 protein: CASSFLSGSVVDTQYF
CDR3 DNA: TGCGCCAGCAGCTTTCTCAGCGGGAGTGTCGTAGATACGCAGTATTTT

J gene: TRBJ2-3
D gene: NA
CDR3 length: 15
clone size: few
V gene: TRBV10-1
CDR3 protein: CASSEFGVNTDTQYF
CDR3 DNA: TGCGCCAGCAGTGAGTTTGGGGTCAACACAGATACGCAGTATTTT

J gene: TRBJ2-7
D gene: NA
CDR3 length: 13
clone size: few
V gene: TRBV15
CDR3 protein: CATRITDSYEQYF
CDR3 DNA: TGTGCCACCAGGATTACAGACTCCTACGAGCAGTACTTC

J gene: TRBJ2-3
D gene: TRBD2
CDR3 length: 14
clone size: many
V gene: TRBV11-2
CDR3 protein: CASSPGLAPDTQYF
CDR3 DNA: TGTGCCAGCAGCCCAGGACTAGCCCCAGATACGCAGTATTTT

J gene: TRBJ2-5
D gene: TRBD2
CDR3 length: 14
clone size: many
V gene: TRBV7-9
CDR3 protein: CASSFRTSGETQYF
CDR3 DNA: TGTGCCAGCAGCTTTCGGACTAGCGGAGAGACCCAGTACTTC

J gene: TRBJ2-3
D gene: NA
CDR3 length: 15
clone size: many
V gene: TRBV3-1
CDR3 protein: CASSPFRGGTDTQYF
CDR3 DNA: TGTGCCAGCAGCCCTTTCCGCGGAGGGACGGATACGCAGTATTTT

J gene: TRBJ2-7
D gene: TRBD2
CDR3 length: 16
clone size: many
V gene: TRBV7-6
CDR3 protein: CASSPRTSGNSYEQYF
CDR3 DNA: TGTGCCAGCAGCCCGAGGACTAGCGGGAACTCCTACGAGCAGTACTTC

J gene: TRBJ2-5
D gene: TRBD1
CDR3 length: 16
clone size: NA
V gene: TRBV18
CDR3 protein: CASSPGTGVLQETQYF
CDR3 DNA: TGTGCCAGCTCACCAGGGACAGGGGTCTTACAAGAGACCCAGTACTTC

J gene: TRBJ1-6
D gene: NA
CDR3 length: 17
clone size: NA
V gene: TRBV28
CDR3 protein: CASSFHGMVDPNSPLHF
CDR3 DNA: TGTGCCAGCAGTTTCCATGGTATGGTGGACCCTAATTCACCCCTCCACTTT

J gene: TRBJ2-1
D gene: NA
CDR3 length: 12
clone size: many
V gene: TRBV11-2
CDR3 protein: CASSLDWGEEFF
CDR3 DNA: TGTGCCAGCAGCTTAGATTGGGGAGAAGAGTTCTTC

J gene: TRBJ2-3
D gene: TRBD1
CDR3 length: 12
clone size: many
V gene: TRBV20-1
CDR3 protein: CSATGQGHTQYF
CDR3 DNA: TGCAGTGCGACAGGGCAAGGGCATACGCAGTATTTT

J gene: TRBJ1-2
D gene: TRBD1
CDR3 length: 20
clone size: NA
V gene: TRBV28
CDR3 protein: CASSSPLVGGTATFFAGYTF
CDR3 DNA: TGTGCCAGCAGTTCCCCCCTCGTCGGTGGGACAGCGACTTTCTTCGCTGGCTACACCTTC

J gene: TRBJ2-3
D gene: NA
CDR3 length: 13
clone size: many
V gene: TRBV28
CDR3 protein: CASRELKPDTQYF
CDR3 DNA: TGTGCCAGCAGAGAGCTCAAACCAGATACGCAGTATTTT

J gene: TRBJ2-7
D gene: TRBD2
CDR3 length: 16
clone size: few
V gene: TRBV20-1
CDR3 protein: CSARGFGTSGTYEQYF
CDR3 DNA: TGCAGTGCTAGAGGATTCGGGACTAGCGGGACCTACGAGCAGTACTTC